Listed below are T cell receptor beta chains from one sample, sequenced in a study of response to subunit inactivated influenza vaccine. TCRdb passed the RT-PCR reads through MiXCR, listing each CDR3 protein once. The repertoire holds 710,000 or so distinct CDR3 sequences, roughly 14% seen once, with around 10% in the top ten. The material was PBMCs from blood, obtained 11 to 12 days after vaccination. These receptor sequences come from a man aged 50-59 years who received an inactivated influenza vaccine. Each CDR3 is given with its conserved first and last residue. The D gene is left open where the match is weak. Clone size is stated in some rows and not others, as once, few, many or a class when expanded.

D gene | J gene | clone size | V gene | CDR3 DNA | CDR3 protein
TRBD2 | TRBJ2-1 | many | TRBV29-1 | TGCAGCGTTGAACGGTATAGCGGGAGGGCCAATGAGCAGTTCTTC | CSVERYSGRANEQFF
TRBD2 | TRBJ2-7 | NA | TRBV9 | TGTGCCAGCAGCGTAGGTGGCCTAGCGGGCTACGAGCAGTACTTC | CASSVGGLAGYEQYF
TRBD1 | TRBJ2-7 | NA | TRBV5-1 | TGCGCCAGCAGCTCGACAGGGGACTACGAGCAGTACTTC | CASSSTGDYEQYF
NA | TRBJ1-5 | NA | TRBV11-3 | TGTGCCAGCAGCTGGCAGCCCCAGCATTTT | CASSWQPQHF
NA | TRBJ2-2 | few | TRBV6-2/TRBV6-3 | TGTGCCAGCAGTTACGACCCTCGCGGGATCACCGGGGAGCTGTTTTTT | CASSYDPRGITGELFF
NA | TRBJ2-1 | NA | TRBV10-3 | TGTGCCATCAGTGAGCTACGCGACAATGAGCAGTTCTTC | CAISELRDNEQFF
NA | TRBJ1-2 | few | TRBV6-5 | TGTGCCAGCAGTTACTCGGGACGGTTTGGCTACACCTTC | CASSYSGRFGYTF
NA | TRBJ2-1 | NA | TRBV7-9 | TGTGCCAGCAGCTTCGTCCGGGGCAACAATGAGCAGTTCTTC | CASSFVRGNNEQFF
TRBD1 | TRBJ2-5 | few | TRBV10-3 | TGTGCCATCGCCGACAGGGGAGAAGAGACCCAGTACTTC | CAIADRGEETQYF
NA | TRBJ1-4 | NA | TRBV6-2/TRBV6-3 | TGTGCCAGCAGTTACGGACAGCTTAATGAAAAACTGTTTTTT | CASSYGQLNEKLFF
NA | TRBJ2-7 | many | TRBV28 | TGTGCCAGCAGTTTATTTCGGGGAAGCTCCTACGAGCAGTACTTC | CASSLFRGSSYEQYF
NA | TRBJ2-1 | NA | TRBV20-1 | TGCAGTGTCGCCACCCTGGCGGGCCTGAGCTCCTACAATGAGCAGTTCTTC | CSVATLAGLSSYNEQFF
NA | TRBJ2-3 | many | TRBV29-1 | TGCAGCGTTGAAGGGTTAGGCAGCACAGATACGCAGTATTTT | CSVEGLGSTDTQYF
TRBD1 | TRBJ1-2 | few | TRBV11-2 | TGTGCCAGCAGCTTGACAGGGAAGTATGGCTACACCTTC | CASSLTGKYGYTF
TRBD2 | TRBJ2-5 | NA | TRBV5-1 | TGCGCCAGCAGCCCCGGGACTAGCGGGGGTGGAGAGACCCAGTACTTC | CASSPGTSGGGETQYF
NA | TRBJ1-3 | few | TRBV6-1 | TGTGCCAGCAGTCCGGGACCGCTGGGGAGAAACACCATATATTTT | CASSPGPLGRNTIYF
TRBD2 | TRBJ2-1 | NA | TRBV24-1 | TGTGCCACCAGTGATTTCGGGACTAGCAGGGGGGATGAGCAGTTCTTC | CATSDFGTSRGDEQFF